Presented here are 22 T cell receptor beta chains from one specimen sequenced in a study of blood T cell repertoires in COVID-19. TCRdb keeps only in-frame clones here, not all; method: immunoSEQ multiplex PCR. Found here are 100,000 to 150,000 clones, 84% of them singletons; the top ten hold roughly an eighth. Sequencing input: peripheral blood. These receptors came from a young woman who had recovered from COVID-19.

The chain is built from TRBV20-1 and TRBJ2-3; 8 bases fit TRBD2. The germline V gene has CDR1 DFQATT and CDR2 SNEGSKA (reference sequence). CDR3 length: 15 amino acids. V lost 3 bases and J lost 4; bases outside the gene matches: 9. The chain's CDR3 is CSASSREGGADTQYF. The CDR3 DNA sequence: TGCAGTGCTAGTAGCCGGGAGGGAGGGGCAGATACGCAGTATTTT.

The chain joins TRBV4-1 to TRBJ2-7; TRBD1 is a possible D gene (5 bases). The CDR3 length is 14 residues. V was cut by 7 bases and J by 5 bases, with 18 bases left in between. The germline V gene has CDR1 MGHRA and CDR2 YSYEKL. CDR3 loop: CASTPRQGVDEQYF. The CDR3, as DNA: TGCGCCAGCACCCCCAGGCAGGGTGTCGACGAGCAGTACTTC.

The chain carries TRBV5-8 and TRBJ2-5; the match to TRBD2 covers 11 bases. Germline assignment: CDR1 SGHTS and CDR2 YDEGEE. Trimming removed 2 bases from V and 5 bases from J; junction bases left unmatched: 14. CDR3 length equals 18 residues. For the CDR3, the DNA is TGTGCCAGCAGCTTCGTGAAACTAGCGGGAGTAATGAGGGAGACCCAGTACTTC. Its protein is CASSFVKLAGVMRETQYF.

This clone was counted once. This chain's CDR3 is CASSSPPGQGFGNEQFF. The DNA for the CDR3 is TGTGCCAGTAGTAGCCCCCCGGGACAGGGGTTCGGCAATGAGCAGTTCTTC. This sequence joins TRBV19 and TRBJ2-1; 10 positions agree with TRBD1. The J segment lost 6 bases and the V segment lost 4 bases, leaving 12 bases of the junction unmatched. This CDR3 spans 17 amino acids. CDR1 is LNHDA, CDR2 SQIVND, per germline (reference sequence).

The rearrangement links TRBV7-3 to TRBJ1-5; D gene unclear. Germline-derived CDR1 and CDR2 are SGHTA and FQGTGA. Trimming took 0 bases from V and 13 from J, leaving 13 bases between them. The CDR3 is 13 amino acids. The CDR3 loop reads CASSLTASTGQHF. The DNA for the CDR3 is TGTGCCAGCAGCTTAACCGCCTCCACCGGTCAGCATTTT.

This sequence joins TRBV15 and TRBJ2-5; 10 nucleotides align to TRBD2. Per germline, CDR1 LNHNV and CDR2 YYDKDF (reference sequence). The CDR3 is 17 residues long. V was clipped by 1 base and J by 6 bases; unmatched bases: 11. DNA of the CDR3: TGTGCCACCAGCAGAGCGCTCAGCGGGGGGGTTCTTAAGACCCAGTACTTC. The encoded protein is CATSRALSGGVLKTQYF.

The chain joins TRBV6-5 to TRBJ1-5, with a possible D match to TRBD1 (6 bases). CDR1 and CDR2 (germline): MNHEY, SVGAGI. This CDR3 contains 13 residues. CDR3 region: CAEQGGASQPQHF. The CDR3 nucleotides read TGTGCTGAGCAAGGGGGGGCAAGTCAGCCCCAGCATTTT.

This clone was seen only once. The chain recombines TRBV27 with TRBJ1-6; no definite D call. V was pared by 3 bases and J by 0 bases, with 6 bases between. This CDR3 contains 15 residues. Germline V gives CDR1 MNHEY, CDR2 SMNVEV (reference sequence). The CDR3 nucleotides are TGTGCCAGCAGTTTGACGGGCTCCTATAATTCACCCCTCCACTTT. Residues: CASSLTGSYNSPLHF.

This chain links TRBV11-2 with TRBJ2-7; TRBD1 aligns across 9 bases. The germline V gene encodes CDR1 SGHAT and CDR2 FQNNGV. The CDR3 runs to 15 residues. Trimming removed 8 bases from V and 6 bases from J; junction bases left unmatched: 14. The CDR3 DNA follows: TGTGCCAGCGGGGAATGGGGGACAGGGACGAGCGAGCAGTACTTC. It encodes CASGEWGTGTSEQYF.

This clone was observed once. This chain uses TRBV6-6 with TRBJ2-1; D is possibly TRBD1 (6 bases). The CDR3 extends over 14 amino acids. V dropped 8 bases and J dropped 10 bases, with 21 bases sitting between them. The germline CDR1 and CDR2 sequences are MNHNY and SVGAGI (reference sequence). The CDR3 nucleotides read TGTGCCAGCCAAGGGGGATTGAACGTTGGGGAGCAGTTCTTC. Amino acids: CASQGGLNVGEQFF.

This chain links TRBV6-5 with TRBJ1-1, with 10 positions matching TRBD1. Germline V gene data show CDR1 as MNHEY and CDR2 as SVGAGI. The J segment lost 4 bases and the V segment lost 2 bases, leaving 4 bases of the junction unmatched. The CDR3 extends over 15 amino acids. Written as DNA, the CDR3 is TGTGCCAGCAGTTACGGACAGGGGGGTGGCACTGAAGCTTTCTTT. Translating it yields CASSYGQGGGTEAFF.

This chain joins TRBV19 and TRBJ1-6; 9 nucleotides agree with TRBD1. The CDR3 runs 14 residues. The germline V gene has CDR1 LNHDA and CDR2 SQIVND (reference sequence). V was pared by 7 bases and J by 7 bases, with 5 bases of the junction left unmatched. The CDR3 protein is CASIGTGKNSPLHF. The CDR3, as DNA: TGTGCCAGTATCGGGACAGGGAAAAATTCACCCCTCCACTTT.

This chain connects TRBV19 to TRBJ2-2, with 8 positions matching TRBD2. The V gene's germline CDR1 is LNHDA and CDR2 SQIVND (reference sequence). The length of the CDR3 is 15 residues. J was trimmed by 4 bases and V by 5 bases; bases with no gene match: 6. Written as DNA, the CDR3 is TGTGCCAGTAGTGCCCAGCGGGAGAGCACCGGGGAGCTGTTTTTT. It encodes CASSAQRESTGELFF.

This chain uses TRBV9 with TRBJ1-5; D is perhaps TRBD1 (5 bases). In germline, CDR1 is SGDLS, CDR2 YYNGEE. V was trimmed by 3 bases and J by 3 bases, leaving 10 bases between them. This CDR3 is built from 14 residues. For the CDR3, the DNA is TGTGCCAGCAGCGGGGGACTTTACAATCAGCCCCAGCATTTT. Translated, it gives CASSGGLYNQPQHF.

The CDR3 sequence is CASSRTLDRGPSYEQYF. The CDR3 DNA reads TGTGCCAGCAGTCGGACGCTGGACAGGGGGCCCTCCTACGAGCAGTACTTC. This chain joins TRBV27 and TRBJ2-7, with 11 bases fitting TRBD1. Germline CDR1 and CDR2: MNHEY and SMNVEV (reference sequence). The J segment lost 0 bases and the V segment lost 5 bases, leaving 9 bases of the junction unmatched. The CDR3 contains 17 residues.

This clone was seen ten or more times. In the same sample, other DNA sequences code for this CDR3. V is TRBV5-1 and J is TRBJ2-3; D gene uncertain. The CDR3 sequence is 14 residues long. Trimming pared 0 bases from V and 1 base from J, leaving 6 bases between. Germline assignment: CDR1 SGHRS and CDR2 YFSETQ. CDR3 amino acids: CASSLASGTDTQYF. The CDR3 DNA follows: TGCGCCAGCAGCTTGGCCAGCGGCACAGATACGCAGTATTTT.

The chain joins TRBV11-2 to TRBJ2-2; TRBD1 is a possible D gene (5 bases). The ends were cut back, 3 bases at V and 4 bases at J, with 12 bases in the middle. Per germline, CDR1 SGHAT and CDR2 FQNNGV. The CDR3 runs to 15 residues. CDR3 nucleotide sequence: TGTGCCAGCAGCTTGGTACAGGAGATCACCGGGGAGCTGTTTTTT. Translated, it gives CASSLVQEITGELFF.

This clone was observed a single time. The chain is built from TRBV7-9 and TRBJ1-1; no clear D gene. V gave up 2 bases and J gave up 3 bases, with 10 bases separating them. The germline gives CDR1 SEHNR, CDR2 FQNEAQ (reference sequence). The CDR3 has 14 amino acids. CDR3: CASSLIDEDTEAFF. In DNA form, the CDR3 reads TGTGCCAGCAGCTTAATAGATGAGGACACTGAAGCTTTCTTT.

This chain joins TRBV2 and TRBJ2-5; 10 nucleotides line up with TRBD2. The germline V gene has CDR1 SNHLY and CDR2 FYNNEI. V lost 2 bases to trimming and J lost 2 bases; unmatched junction nucleotides: 2. This CDR3 region has 15 residues. CDR3 nucleotides: TGTGCCAGCAGTGAACTAGCGGGGGTGCAAGAGACCCAGTACTTC. Its protein is CASSELAGVQETQYF.

The chain couples TRBV9 to TRBJ1-5; a possible D gene is TRBD1 (5 bases). This CDR3 has 15 residues. The V and J ends lost 0 bases and 4 bases respectively, with 11 bases between them. The germline gives CDR1 SGDLS, CDR2 YYNGEE. Here the CDR3 DNA reads TGTGCCAGCAGCGTAGATGGAACAGGTAATCAGCCCCAGCATTTT. Residues: CASSVDGTGNQPQHF.

This clone has just one count. The chain combines TRBV6-2 or TRBV6-3 with TRBJ2-3; TRBD2 aligns across 10 bases. The V gene's germline CDR1 is MNHEY and CDR2 SVGEGT. There are 19 residues in the CDR3. The junction had 17 bases not matched to a gene; V was cut back by 4 bases and J by 4 bases. The CDR3 loop reads CASSSTGTKRGGPPDTQYF. CDR3 bases: TGTGCCAGCAGTTCCACAGGGACGAAGCGGGGGGGCCCCCCAGATACGCAGTATTTT.

The V gene is TRBV5-1, the J gene TRBJ2-7, with TRBD1 matching 8 bases. From germline, CDR1 is SGHRS and CDR2 YFSETQ. V lost 3 bases, J lost 3 bases, and 5 bases stayed unmatched. This CDR3 spans 14 amino acids. The chain's CDR3 is CASSSDRGLYEQYF. CDR3 DNA: TGCGCCAGCAGCTCTGACAGGGGCCTCTACGAGCAGTACTTC.